The T cell receptor beta chain under discussion was sequenced for a study of T cells in Graves' hyperthyroidism and ophthalmopathy. The CDR3 regions of TCR beta were amplified from RNA transcripts. Researchers ran a first-round RT-PCR on the TCR CDR3 using the HTBI primer set. MiXCR, applied by TCRdb to the multiplex PCR reads, yields one record per CDR3 protein. The data show roughly 420,000 distinct CDR3 sequences, with approximately 13% seen just once and about 5% held by the top ten. CDR1 and CDR2 from the germline V gene are DFQATT and SNEGSKA (reference sequence). V shed 7 bases and J 10 bases; nucleotides not matched to a gene: 11. The CDR3 covers 13 residues.

The sequence was obtained from a woman aged 18-30 years with Graves' hyperthyroidism. Sequencing used blood. The chain couples TRBV20-1 to TRBJ2-3, with 10 nucleotides matching TRBD2. DNA for the CDR3: TGCAGTGACCGGCTAGCGGGAGTCGGGGCGCAGTATTTT. Its translation is CSDRLAGVGAQYF.